The source of this T cell receptor beta chain is a study of T cell responses to AZD1222 COVID-19 vaccine. Trimming pared 5 bases from V and 8 bases from J, leaving 15 bases between. This CDR3 is built from 13 residues. The germline V gene encodes CDR1 SNHLY and CDR2 FYNNEI. Assay used: immunoSEQ multiplex PCR; TCRdb lists only in-frame clones, some missing. The sample lists around 120,000 clones, 92% occurring once. The specimen was peripheral blood, collected on day 0 of AZD1222 vaccination. The clonotype was recovered from an adult in good health. This sequence joins TRBV2 and TRBJ1-2, with TRBD1 as a possible D gene (6 bases). The CDR3: CASSRGGTLGYTF. In nucleotides, the CDR3 is TGTGCCAGCAGTCGAGGGGGAACTCTAGGCTACACCTTC.